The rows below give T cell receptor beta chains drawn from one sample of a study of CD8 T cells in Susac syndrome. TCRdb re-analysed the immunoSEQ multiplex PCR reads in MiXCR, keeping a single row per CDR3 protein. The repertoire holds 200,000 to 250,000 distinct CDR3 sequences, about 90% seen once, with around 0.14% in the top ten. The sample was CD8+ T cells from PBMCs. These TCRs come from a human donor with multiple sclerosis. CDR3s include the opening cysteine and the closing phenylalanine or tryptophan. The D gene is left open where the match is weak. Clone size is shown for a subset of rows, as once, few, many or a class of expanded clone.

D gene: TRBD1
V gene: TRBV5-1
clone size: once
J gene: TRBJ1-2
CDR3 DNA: TGCGCCAGCAGCCTGGGGACAGCGATGTCCTATGGCTACACCTTC
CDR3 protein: CASSLGTAMSYGYTF

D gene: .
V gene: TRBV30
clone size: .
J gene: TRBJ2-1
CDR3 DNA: TGTGCCTGGAGCCTCGGTGGTAATGAGCAGTTCTTC
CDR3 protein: CAWSLGGNEQFF

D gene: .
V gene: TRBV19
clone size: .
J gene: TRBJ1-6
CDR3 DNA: TGTGCCAGTAATTCGGCCCAGACCTTCTTCTCACCCCTCCACTTT
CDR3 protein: CASNSAQTFFSPLHF

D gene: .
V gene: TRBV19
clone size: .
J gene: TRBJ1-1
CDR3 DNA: TGTGCCAGTAGTATAGGCAGGAGCACTGAAGCTTTCTTT
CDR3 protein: CASSIGRSTEAFF

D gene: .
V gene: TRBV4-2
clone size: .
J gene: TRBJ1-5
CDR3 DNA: TGTGCCAGCAGCCAAGATTTATTCAGTAATCAGCCCCAGCATTTT
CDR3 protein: CASSQDLFSNQPQHF

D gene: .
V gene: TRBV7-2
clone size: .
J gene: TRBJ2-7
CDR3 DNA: TGTGCCAGCAGCTTAGGCAGTACCTACGAGCAGTACTTC
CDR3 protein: CASSLGSTYEQYF

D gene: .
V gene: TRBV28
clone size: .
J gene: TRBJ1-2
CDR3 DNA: TGTGCCAGCAGCGGGACCCCCTATGGCTACACCTTC
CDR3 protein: CASSGTPYGYTF

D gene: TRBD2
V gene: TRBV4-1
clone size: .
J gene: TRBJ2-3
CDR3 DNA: TGCGCCAGCAGCCAGGCTCGGGGGGGCCGGGGAGATACGCAGTATTTT
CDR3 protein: CASSQARGGRGDTQYF

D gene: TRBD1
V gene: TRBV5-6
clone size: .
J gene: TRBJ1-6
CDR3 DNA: TGTGCCAGCACCCCGGGGACAGGGAATTCACCCCTCCACTTT
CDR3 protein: CASTPGTGNSPLHF

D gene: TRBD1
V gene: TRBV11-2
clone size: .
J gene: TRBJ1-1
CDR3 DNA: TGTGCCAGCAGCCCCGGACAGGGTTTCGGCACTGAAGCTTTCTTT
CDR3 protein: CASSPGQGFGTEAFF

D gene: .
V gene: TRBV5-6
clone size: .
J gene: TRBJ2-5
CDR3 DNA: TGTGCCAGCAGCTTGGTGCGGCGGGAGACCCAGTACTTC
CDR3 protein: CASSLVRRETQYF

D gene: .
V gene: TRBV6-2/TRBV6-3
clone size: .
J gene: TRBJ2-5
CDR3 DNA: TGTGCCAGCAGATCAGCCCTCAGCCTTCAAGAGACCCAGTACTTC
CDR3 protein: CASRSALSLQETQYF

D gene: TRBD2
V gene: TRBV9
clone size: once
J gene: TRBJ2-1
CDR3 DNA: TGTGCCAGCAGCGTGGACCTAGCGGGGGGGGGCAATGAGCAGTTCTTC
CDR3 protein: CASSVDLAGGGNEQFF

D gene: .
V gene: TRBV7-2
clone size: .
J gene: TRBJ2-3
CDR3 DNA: TGTGCCAGCAGCTTGGGGGGCGGAGGGAGCACAGATACGCAGTATTTT
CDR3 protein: CASSLGGGGSTDTQYF

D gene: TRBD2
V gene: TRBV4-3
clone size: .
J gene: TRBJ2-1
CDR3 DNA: TGCGCCAGCAGCCAAGATGAGGTGGGACTAGCGGGAGGTGGTAATGAGCAGTTCTTC
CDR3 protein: CASSQDEVGLAGGGNEQFF

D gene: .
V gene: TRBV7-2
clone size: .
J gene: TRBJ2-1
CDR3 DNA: TGTGCCAGCAGCTTACCGGGGATCGACTACAATGAGCAGTTCTTC
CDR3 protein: CASSLPGIDYNEQFF

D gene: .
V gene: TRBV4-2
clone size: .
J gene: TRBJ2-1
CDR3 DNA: TGTGCCAGCAGCCCCTCGACTAGTAACAATGAGCAGTTCTTC
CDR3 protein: CASSPSTSNNEQFF

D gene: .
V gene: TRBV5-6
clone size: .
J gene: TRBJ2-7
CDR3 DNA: TGTGCCAGCAGCCCGGGGCGGGTCTACGAGCAGTACTTC
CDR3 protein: CASSPGRVYEQYF

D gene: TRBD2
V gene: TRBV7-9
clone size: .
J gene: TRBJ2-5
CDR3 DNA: TGTGCCAGCAGCTTAGAGACGGGAGGGCCGGGGACCCAGTACTTC
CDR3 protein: CASSLETGGPGTQYF

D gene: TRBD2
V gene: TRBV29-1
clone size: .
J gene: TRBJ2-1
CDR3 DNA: TGCAGCGTCCACGGCCTAGCGGGCTTGAGGTACAATGAGCAGTTCTTC
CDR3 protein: CSVHGLAGLRYNEQFF

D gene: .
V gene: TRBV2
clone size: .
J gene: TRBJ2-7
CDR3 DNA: TGTGCCAGCAGTGAACTGACCTTCAACGAGCAGTACTTC
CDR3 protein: CASSELTFNEQYF

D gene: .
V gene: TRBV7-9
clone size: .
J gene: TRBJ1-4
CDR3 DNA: TGTGCCAGCAGCCCCCCCGGATTCGGCCAGACAGCAACTAATGAAAAACTGTTTTTT
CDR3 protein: CASSPPGFGQTATNEKLFF

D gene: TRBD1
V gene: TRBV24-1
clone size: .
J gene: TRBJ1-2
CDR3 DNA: TGTGCCACCAGTGATTTTGGGACAGATGGCTACACCTTC
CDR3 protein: CATSDFGTDGYTF

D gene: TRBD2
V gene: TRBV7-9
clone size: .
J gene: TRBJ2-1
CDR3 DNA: TGTGCCAGCAGCTTAGGGACTAGCGGTAACTACAATGAGCAGTTCTTC
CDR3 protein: CASSLGTSGNYNEQFF

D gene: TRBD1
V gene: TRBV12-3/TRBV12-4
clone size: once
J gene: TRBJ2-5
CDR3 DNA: TGTGCCAGCAGTCGGCCCAGGGACAGGGGGCAAGAGACCCAGTACTTC
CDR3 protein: CASSRPRDRGQETQYF

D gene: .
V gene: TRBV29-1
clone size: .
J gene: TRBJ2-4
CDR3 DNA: TGCAGCGCCCCGTGGGGCTACATTCAGTACTTC
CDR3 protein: CSAPWGYIQYF

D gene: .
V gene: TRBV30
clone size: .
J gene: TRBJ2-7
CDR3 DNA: TGTGCCTGGAGTGTACTTGGGGGATCCTACGAGCAGTACTTC
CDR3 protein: CAWSVLGGSYEQYF

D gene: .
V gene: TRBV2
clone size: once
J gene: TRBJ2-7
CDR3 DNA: TGTGCCAGCAGTGAAACAGGGCTCGAGCAGTACTTC
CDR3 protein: CASSETGLEQYF

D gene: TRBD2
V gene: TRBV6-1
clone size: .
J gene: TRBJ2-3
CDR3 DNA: TGTGCCAGCAGTGAAGCTGCGGGAGGTTTGGCAGATACGCAGTATTTT
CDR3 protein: CASSEAAGGLADTQYF

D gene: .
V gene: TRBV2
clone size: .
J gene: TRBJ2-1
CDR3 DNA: TGTGCCAGCAGTGAAGACAGCTACAATGAGCAGTTCTTC
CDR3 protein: CASSEDSYNEQFF

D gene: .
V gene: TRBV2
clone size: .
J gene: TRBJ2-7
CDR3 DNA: TGTGCCAGCAGTGAGAGGCAGAATTACGAGCAGTACTTC
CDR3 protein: CASSERQNYEQYF

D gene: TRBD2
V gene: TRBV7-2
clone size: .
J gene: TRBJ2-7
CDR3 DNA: TGTGCCAGCAGCTTAGGAGGCTATCTAGCGGGAGGTAATGAATACGAGCAGTACTTC
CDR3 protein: CASSLGGYLAGGNEYEQYF

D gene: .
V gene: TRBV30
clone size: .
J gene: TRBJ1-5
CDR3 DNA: TGTGCCTGGGCATTACAGGGCCCATTTCAGCCCCAGCATTTT
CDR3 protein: CAWALQGPFQPQHF

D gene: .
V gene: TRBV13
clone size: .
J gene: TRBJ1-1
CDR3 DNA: TGTGCCAGCAGCTTAGGGACAGGCCCCCCTCAGAACACTGAAGCTTTCTTT
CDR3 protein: CASSLGTGPPQNTEAFF

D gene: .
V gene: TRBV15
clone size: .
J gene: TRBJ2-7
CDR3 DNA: TGTGCCACCAGCAGAGAGAGGGGGGGAGCCTACGAGCAGTACTTC
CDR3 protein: CATSRERGGAYEQYF

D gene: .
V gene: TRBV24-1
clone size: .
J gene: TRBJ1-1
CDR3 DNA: TGTGCCACCAGTGATGCGGTAGGGGCTGAAGCTTTCTTT
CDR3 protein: CATSDAVGAEAFF

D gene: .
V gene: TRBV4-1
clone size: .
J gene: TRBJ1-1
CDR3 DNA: TGCGCCAGCAGCCCGGGACACGAGAATGAAGCTTTCTTT
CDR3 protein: CASSPGHENEAFF

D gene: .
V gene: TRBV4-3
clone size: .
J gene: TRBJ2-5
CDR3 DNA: TGCGCCAGCAGCCAACTGGGACTTAGCCAAGAGACCCAGTACTTC
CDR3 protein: CASSQLGLSQETQYF

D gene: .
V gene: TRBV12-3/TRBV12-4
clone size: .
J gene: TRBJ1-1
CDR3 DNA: TGTGCCAGCAGGCCCCGGGTGGGCCCTGAAGCTTTCTTT
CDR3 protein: CASRPRVGPEAFF

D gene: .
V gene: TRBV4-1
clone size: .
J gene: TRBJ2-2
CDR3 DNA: TGCGCCAGCAGCCCTCAGGCGGGTTTGGGTACCGGGGAGCTGTTTTTT
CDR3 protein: CASSPQAGLGTGELFF

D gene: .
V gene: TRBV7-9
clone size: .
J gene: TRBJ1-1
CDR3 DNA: TGTGCCAGCAGCTGGGCGGGCCCTGAAGCTTTCTTT
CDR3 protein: CASSWAGPEAFF

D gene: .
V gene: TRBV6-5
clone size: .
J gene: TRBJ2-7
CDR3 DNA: TGTGCCAGCAGTTACGTGGGCGACGAGCAGTACTTC
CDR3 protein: CASSYVGDEQYF

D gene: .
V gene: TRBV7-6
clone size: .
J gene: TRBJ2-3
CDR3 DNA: TGTGCCAGCAGCTTAGAAGCCAGAATCACAGATACGCAGTATTTT
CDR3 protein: CASSLEARITDTQYF

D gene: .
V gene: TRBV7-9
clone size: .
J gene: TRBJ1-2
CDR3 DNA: TGTGCCAGCAGCGCAGGACTGACCCTTACCTATGGCTACACCTTC
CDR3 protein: CASSAGLTLTYGYTF

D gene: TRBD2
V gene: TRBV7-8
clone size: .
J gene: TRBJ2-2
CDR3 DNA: TGTGCCAGCAGCTCCCCTGGGAGCGGGGGGACCGGGGAGCTGTTTTTT
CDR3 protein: CASSSPGSGGTGELFF

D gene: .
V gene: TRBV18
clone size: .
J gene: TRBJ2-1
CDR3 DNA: TGTGCCAGCTCACTTCAGGACGGTTACTCCTACAATGAGCAGTTCTTC
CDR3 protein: CASSLQDGYSYNEQFF

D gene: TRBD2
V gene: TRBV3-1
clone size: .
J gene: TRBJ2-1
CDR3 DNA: TGTGCCAGCAGCTCTCGGGAGGTTCCCTACAATGAGCAGTTCTTC
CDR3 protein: CASSSREVPYNEQFF

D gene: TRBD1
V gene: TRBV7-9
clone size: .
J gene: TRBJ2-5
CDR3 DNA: TGTGCCAGCAGTTTACGGACTCCGGGACAGGGTCAGGAGACCCAGTACTTC
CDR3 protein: CASSLRTPGQGQETQYF

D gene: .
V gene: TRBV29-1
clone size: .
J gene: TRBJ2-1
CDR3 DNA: TGCAGCGTTGAGGGGGCTGTCGGGAACGAATACTCCTCCGGCCCCTACAATGAGCAGTTCTTC
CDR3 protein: CSVEGAVGNEYSSGPYNEQFF

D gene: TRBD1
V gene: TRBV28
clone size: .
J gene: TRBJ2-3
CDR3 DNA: TGTGCCAGCGCCGTGGGAGACAGGGTTTTGGATACGCAGTATTTT
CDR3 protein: CASAVGDRVLDTQYF

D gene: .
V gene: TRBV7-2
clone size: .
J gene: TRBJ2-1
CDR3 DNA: TGTGCCAGCAGCTTCGGGCTGGGGCGGGTGAGGTACAATGAGCAGTTCTTC
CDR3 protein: CASSFGLGRVRYNEQFF

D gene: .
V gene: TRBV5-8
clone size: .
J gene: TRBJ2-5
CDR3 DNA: TGTGCCAGCAGGGGGACTTTACAAGAGACCCAGTACTTC
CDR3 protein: CASRGTLQETQYF

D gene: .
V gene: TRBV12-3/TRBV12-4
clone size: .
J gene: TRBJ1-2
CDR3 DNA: TGTGCCAGCAGTGGGGGACGGAACTATGGCTACACCTTC
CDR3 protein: CASSGGRNYGYTF